This entry lists 21 T cell receptor beta chains sequenced from one sample in a study of CD4 T cells in relation to SARS-CoV-2 and coronaviruses. Data came from immunoSEQ multiplex PCR; TCRdb stores just in-frame clones and leaves some out. The sample consists of approximately 41,000 clones, 84% of them appearing once. Their target antigens are unknown. The sequenced sample was naive CD4+ T cells from PBMCs, cultured in vitro. The subset: naive CD4+ T cells isolated by negative enrichment. The source is an adult with COVID-19.

The chain links TRBV19 to TRBJ2-5, with D hard to call. The CDR3 spans 11 residues. Germline CDR1 reads LNHDA; CDR2 reads SQIVND (reference sequence). V lost 3 bases and J lost 4, with 3 bases in between. The CDR3 DNA is TGTGCCAGTAGTATGGCAGAGACCCAGTACTTC. This sequence encodes CASSMAETQYF.

The chain couples TRBV7-2 to TRBJ2-1, with D perhaps TRBD2 (6 bases). The CDR3 consists of 15 residues. The germline gives CDR1 SGHTA, CDR2 FQGNSA. V was clipped by 5 bases and J by 0 bases, with 11 bases between them. The DNA of the CDR3 is TGTGCCAGCAGCCTGCTCGGGGGCTCCTACAATGAGCAGTTCTTC. It encodes CASSLLGGSYNEQFF.

The V call is TRBV19, the J call TRBJ2-5, with D possibly TRBD1 on 5 matching bases. This CDR3 is 13 amino acids long. Trimming left V 2 bases short and J 4 bases short, with 8 bases between. Germline V lookup: CDR1 LNHDA, CDR2 SQIVND (reference sequence). CDR3 in amino acids: CASSIQGRETQYF. The CDR3 coding sequence is TGTGCCAGTAGTATACAGGGAAGAGAGACCCAGTACTTC.

The chain employs TRBV28 and TRBJ2-3; 11 bases map to TRBD2. This CDR3 has 16 amino acids. Trimming took 6 bases from V and 3 from J; bases not matched to a gene: 8. From germline, CDR1 is MDHEN and CDR2 SYDVKM. The CDR3 reads CASRDTSGSNTDTQYF. CDR3 DNA sequence: TGTGCCAGCAGGGACACTAGCGGGAGTAATACAGATACGCAGTATTTT.

The rearrangement uses TRBV18 and TRBJ2-5, with a tentative D call TRBD1 (5 bases). V lost 2 bases, J lost 0 bases, and 7 bases lay in between. The CDR3 consists of 14 residues. The germline V gene has CDR1 KGHSH and CDR2 LQKENI. The CDR3 DNA follows: TGTGCCAGCTCACCAGGGGCAAACCAAGAGACCCAGTACTTC. It encodes CASSPGANQETQYF.

This chain uses TRBV5-1 with TRBJ2-5; D unresolved. This CDR3 contains 14 residues. The germline gives CDR1 SGHRS, CDR2 YFSETQ. V lost 4 bases and J 1 base, leaving 11 bases between the germline ends. The CDR3 reads CASSATVSQETQYF. The CDR3 region has the DNA TGCGCCAGCAGCGCGACTGTAAGCCAAGAGACCCAGTACTTC.

This clone was counted once. This rearrangement joins TRBV28 to TRBJ2-2; D is undetermined. The CDR3 runs 14 residues. Germline V lookup: CDR1 MDHEN, CDR2 SYDVKM. Deletions cut 6 bases from V and 5 bases from J, with 13 bases between. The CDR3 bases are TGTGCCAGCAGGGGCCGGGCAGGAACCGGGGAGCTGTTTTTT. Protein product: CASRGRAGTGELFF. The whole variable domain, filled in from reference TRBV28 and TRBJ2-2, reads DVKVTQSSRYLVKRTGEKVFLECVQDMDHENMFWYRQDPGLGLRLIYFSYDVKMKEKGDIPEGYSVSREKKERFSLILESASTNQTSMYLCASRGRAGTGELFFGEGSRLTVL.

V and J are TRBV7-8 and TRBJ2-3; D possibly corresponds to TRBD1 (6 bases). CDR1 and CDR2 (germline): SGHVS, FQNEAQ. V gave up 7 bases and J gave up 2 bases, with 13 bases separating them. The CDR3 consists of 14 residues. CDR3 sequence reads: CASTQGGPTDTQYF. In DNA form, the CDR3 reads TGTGCCAGCACCCAAGGGGGACCCACAGATACGCAGTATTTT.

This clone was detected only a few times. CDR3 protein: CASSFGGRPANEQFF. The DNA for the CDR3 is TGTGCCAGCAGCTTTGGAGGGAGGCCGGCGAATGAGCAGTTCTTC. The chain recombines TRBV7-9 with TRBJ2-1; TRBD2 might be the D (6 bases). The CDR3 has 15 amino acids. Germline CDR1 reads SEHNR; CDR2 reads FQNEAQ (reference sequence). Between the trimmed V and J ends, which lost 3 bases and 7 bases, there was a span of 16 bases.

J is TRBJ2-3 and V is TRBV7-2; tentatively, D is TRBD2 (6 bases). The CDR3 has 15 amino acids. Germline CDR1 is SGHTA and CDR2 is FQGNSA. V was shortened by 8 bases and J by 3 bases, with 18 bases between the two germline ends. The CDR3 region has the DNA TGTGCCAGCGGAGGGGACTTCCTTACAACAGATACGCAGTATTTT. This translates into CASGGDFLTTDTQYF.

The rearrangement links TRBV12-3 or TRBV12-4 to TRBJ1-3; D is ambiguous. The ends were cut back, 5 bases at V and 7 bases at J, with 9 bases in the middle. This CDR3 spans 12 amino acids. CDR3 region: CASSTWANTIYF. DNA of the CDR3: TGTGCCAGCAGTACCTGGGCCAACACCATATATTTT.

The chain has TRBV7-9 and TRBJ2-1, with D possibly matching TRBD2 (7 bases). The germline gives CDR1 SEHNR, CDR2 FQNEAQ (reference sequence). CDR3 length equals 14 residues. V lost 7 bases to trimming and J lost 5 bases, with 15 bases between them. The CDR3 nucleotides read TGTGCCAGCACCCAGGGGAGGGCAGACAATGAGCAGTTCTTC. This translates into CASTQGRADNEQFF.

The chain employs TRBV5-1 and TRBJ1-3, with unresolved D. V was cut by 0 bases and J by 0 bases, with 13 bases left in between. CDR3 length: 17 residues. CDR1 is SGHRS and CDR2 is YFSETQ in the germline V gene. CDR3 protein: CASSLGGGPDSGNTIYF. The CDR3 DNA is TGCGCCAGCAGCTTGGGGGGAGGGCCTGACTCTGGAAACACCATATATTTT.

This clone is a singleton in its sample. The gene calls are TRBV11-2 and TRBJ1-3; maybe TRBD1 (5 bases). V dropped 4 bases and J dropped 0 bases, with 22 bases sitting between them. The CDR3 is 19 amino acids. Germline CDR1 SGHAT, CDR2 FQNNGV. The CDR3 loop reads CASSYWGSALTGSGNTIYF. The CDR3 nucleotides read TGTGCCAGCAGCTATTGGGGGAGCGCCTTGACTGGCTCTGGAAACACCATATATTTT.

The genes are TRBV28 and TRBJ2-3, with 9 nucleotides matching TRBD2. The J segment lost 2 bases and the V segment lost 7 bases, leaving 7 bases of the junction unmatched. Germline loops: CDR1 MDHEN, CDR2 SYDVKM. CDR3 length equals 15 residues. The CDR3 loop is CASTGLALITDTQYF. Here the CDR3 DNA reads TGTGCCAGCACCGGACTAGCGTTAATCACAGATACGCAGTATTTT.

J is TRBJ1-1 and V is TRBV7-8; a possible D gene is TRBD1 (6 bases). The CDR3 loop spans 16 amino acids. V lost 5 bases to trimming and J lost 6 bases, with 22 bases between them. Looked up from germline, CDR1 is SGHVS and CDR2 is FQNEAQ. CDR3 region: CASSLSRGASFAEAFF. CDR3 DNA: TGTGCCAGCAGCCTCAGCCGGGGGGCGAGTTTTGCTGAAGCTTTCTTT.

The gene calls are TRBV11-2 and TRBJ1-1, with 9 bases identical to TRBD1. CDR1 and CDR2 (germline): SGHAT, FQNNGV. This CDR3 has 15 residues. The ends lost 8 bases at V and 0 bases at J; junction bases unmatched: 7. CDR3 loop: CASVPGQGLNTEAFF. In DNA form, the CDR3 reads TGTGCCAGCGTCCCGGGACAGGGTTTGAACACTGAAGCTTTCTTT.

The chain is built from TRBV10-2 and TRBJ1-1; D not resolved. The CDR3 totals 13 residues. From germline, CDR1 is WSHSY and CDR2 SAAADI. V lost 8 bases and J lost 0, with 10 bases in between. CDR3 residues: CASQLFMNTEAFF. CDR3 DNA sequence: TGCGCCAGCCAACTGTTTATGAACACTGAAGCTTTCTTT.

The CDR3 spells CASIQTPPDTEAFF. CDR3 sequence (DNA): TGTGCCAGCATTCAGACTCCTCCGGACACTGAAGCTTTCTTT. V and J are TRBV6-5 and TRBJ1-1; no clear D. Germline CDR1 and CDR2: MNHEY and SVGAGI. This CDR3 spans 14 amino acids. Trimming stripped 7 bases from V and 3 bases from J, with 15 bases between.

The chain recombines TRBV4-1 with TRBJ2-5, with D tentatively TRBD1 or TRBD2 (6 bases each). The CDR3 consists of 16 residues. V was cut by 0 bases and J by 9 bases, with 20 bases left in between. Germline lookup yields CDR1 MGHRA and CDR2 YSYEKL. CDR3 loop: CASSQDRGGRSLAQYF. The CDR3 bases are TGCGCCAGCAGCCAAGATAGAGGGGGGCGCTCCCTGGCCCAGTACTTC.

The chain links TRBV5-1 to TRBJ2-2; D is unclear. The germline V and J ends were trimmed by 4 bases and 7 bases, with 17 bases remaining between them. This CDR3 is built from 15 residues. Germline loops: CDR1 SGHRS, CDR2 YFSETQ. CDR3 protein: CASSPTTGFSGELFF. As DNA, the CDR3 is TGCGCCAGCAGCCCGACGACTGGGTTTAGCGGGGAGCTGTTTTTT. Drawing the rest from reference TRBV5-1 and TRBJ2-2, the complete variable domain is KAGVTQTPRYLIKTRGQQVTLSCSPISGHRSVSWYQQTPGQGLQFLFEYFSETQRNKGNFPGRFSGRQFSNSRSEMNVSTLELGDSALYLCASSPTTGFSGELFFGEGSRLTVL.